Listed below are T cell receptor beta chains from one sample, sequenced in a study of CD8+CD57+ T cells in acquired aplastic anemia. MiXCR, run by TCRdb on the reads, gives a single entry per CDR3 protein. Counted here are around 180,000 distinct CDR3 sequences, under 75% occurring once; the ten biggest clones make up over 40%. Sequencing was done on a sample of sorted CD4+, CD8+, or CD8+CD57+ T cells (not recorded which) from PBMCs. These receptor sequences come from a human donor in good health. CDR3s include the opening cysteine and the closing phenylalanine or tryptophan. A D gene is named only where the DNA matches it firmly. Part of the rows lack a size; the others show once, few, many or a class for expanded clones.

d_call: -; j_call: TRBJ1-6; clone_size: -; v_call: TRBV11-2; cdr3_aa: CASSLWGRF; cdr3_nt: TGTGCCAGCAGCTTATGGGGCAGATTT
d_call: TRBD2; j_call: TRBJ2-1; clone_size: -; v_call: TRBV7-2; cdr3_aa: CASSLGGSGSLNEQFF; cdr3_nt: TGTGCCAGCAGCTTAGGGGGTAGCGGGAGTTTGAATGAGCAGTTCTTC
d_call: TRBD2; j_call: TRBJ2-7; clone_size: -; v_call: TRBV20-1; cdr3_aa: CSASPKTSDATYEQYF; cdr3_nt: TGCAGTGCTAGCCCGAAGACTAGCGACGCGACCTACGAGCAGTACTTC
d_call: -; j_call: TRBJ2-3; clone_size: -; v_call: TRBV29-1; cdr3_aa: CSATGVGADTQYF; cdr3_nt: TGCAGCGCTACGGGGGTGGGTGCAGATACGCAGTATTTT
d_call: -; j_call: TRBJ2-3; clone_size: -; v_call: TRBV29-1; cdr3_aa: CSVEGGVPGDTQYF; cdr3_nt: TGCAGCGTTGAGGGGGGAGTCCCGGGCGATACGCAGTATTTT
d_call: TRBD1; j_call: TRBJ2-1; clone_size: few; v_call: TRBV6-1; cdr3_aa: CASSSSWTGGIDEQFF; cdr3_nt: TGTGCCAGCAGTTCGTCCTGGACAGGGGGCATCGATGAGCAGTTCTTC
d_call: -; j_call: TRBJ2-5; clone_size: few; v_call: TRBV7-3; cdr3_aa: CASSLVGGGLETQYF; cdr3_nt: TGTGCCAGCAGCTTGGTGGGGGGAGGTTTAGAGACCCAGTACTTC
d_call: TRBD1; j_call: TRBJ2-7; clone_size: -; v_call: TRBV5-1; cdr3_aa: CASSLVTGGAYEQYF; cdr3_nt: TGCGCCAGCAGCTTGGTGACAGGGGGAGCCTACGAGCAGTACTTC
d_call: TRBD2; j_call: TRBJ2-5; clone_size: -; v_call: TRBV7-2; cdr3_aa: CASSLVPQTSGRETQYF; cdr3_nt: TGTGCCAGCAGCTTAGTACCCCAGACTAGCGGGAGAGAGACCCAGTACTTC
d_call: TRBD2; j_call: TRBJ2-3; clone_size: -; v_call: TRBV28; cdr3_aa: CASRELAGAPDTQYF; cdr3_nt: TGTGCCAGCAGGGAACTAGCGGGAGCCCCAGATACGCAGTATTTT
d_call: TRBD1; j_call: TRBJ2-7; clone_size: -; v_call: TRBV20-1; cdr3_aa: CSAKGTVRATEQYF; cdr3_nt: TGCAGTGCTAAGGGGACAGTCCGGGCGACCGAGCAGTACTTC
d_call: -; j_call: TRBJ2-7; clone_size: -; v_call: TRBV7-2; cdr3_aa: CASSPSGSEQCF; cdr3_nt: TGTGCCAGCAGTCCTTCAGGGAGCGAGCAGTGCTTC
d_call: -; j_call: TRBJ1-4; clone_size: many; v_call: TRBV7-9; cdr3_aa: CATRLLMDEKLFF; cdr3_nt: TGTGCCACCCGGCTTCTTATGGATGAAAAACTGTTTTTT
d_call: -; j_call: TRBJ1-2; clone_size: -; v_call: TRBV29-1; cdr3_aa: CSVRDALYGYTF; cdr3_nt: TGCAGCGTCAGAGACGCCCTCTATGGCTACACCTTC
d_call: TRBD2; j_call: TRBJ2-3; clone_size: -; v_call: TRBV4-1; cdr3_aa: CASSQYWGGITDTQYF; cdr3_nt: TGCGCAAGCAGCCAATATTGGGGGGGGATCACAGATACGCAGTATTTT
d_call: TRBD2; j_call: TRBJ2-7; clone_size: -; v_call: TRBV5-6; cdr3_aa: CASSLYRTSSYEQYF; cdr3_nt: TGTGCCAGCAGCTTGTATCGGACTAGTTCCTACGAGCAGTACTTC
d_call: TRBD2; j_call: TRBJ2-1; clone_size: -; v_call: TRBV24-1; cdr3_aa: CATSDPGTSGSDEQFF; cdr3_nt: TGTGCCACCAGTGACCCCGGGACTAGCGGGAGCGATGAGCAGTTCTTC
d_call: -; j_call: TRBJ2-3; clone_size: -; v_call: TRBV10-3; cdr3_aa: CAISERRGSSTDTQYF; cdr3_nt: TGTGCCATCAGTGAGAGACGGGGGTCTAGCACAGATACGCAGTATTTT
d_call: TRBD1; j_call: TRBJ1-2; clone_size: -; v_call: TRBV10-3; cdr3_aa: CAITPDRDNYGCTF; cdr3_nt: TGTGCCATCACTCCGGACAGGGACAACTATGGCTGCACCTTC
d_call: -; j_call: TRBJ2-1; clone_size: few; v_call: TRBV2; cdr3_aa: CASSEGGAFSYNEQFF; cdr3_nt: TGTGCCAGCAGTGAGGGGGGGGCCTTCTCCTACAATGAGCAGTTCTTC
d_call: TRBD1; j_call: TRBJ1-6; clone_size: -; v_call: TRBV20-1; cdr3_aa: CSAHRTGGNGSPLHF; cdr3_nt: TGCAGTGCCCATCGGACAGGGGGGAATGGTTCACCCCTCCACTTT
d_call: -; j_call: TRBJ2-3; clone_size: once; v_call: TRBV5-1; cdr3_aa: CASSLANPSTDTQYF; cdr3_nt: TGCGCCAGCAGCCTCGCTAACCCTAGCACAGATACGCAGTATTTT
d_call: TRBD2; j_call: TRBJ2-5; clone_size: few; v_call: TRBV20-1; cdr3_aa: CSARPLGLAGETQYF; cdr3_nt: TGCAGTGCTAGACCCCTCGGACTAGCAGGGGAGACCCAGTACTTC
d_call: -; j_call: TRBJ1-2; clone_size: -; v_call: TRBV7-3; cdr3_aa: CASSLAGQTSGYTF; cdr3_nt: TGTGCCAGCAGCTTAGCGGGCCAGACCAGTGGCTACACCTTC
d_call: TRBD2; j_call: TRBJ2-5; clone_size: few; v_call: TRBV9; cdr3_aa: CASVTSGRPQETQYF; cdr3_nt: TGTGCCAGCGTGACTAGCGGGAGACCTCAAGAGACCCAGTACTTC
d_call: TRBD2; j_call: TRBJ2-5; clone_size: -; v_call: TRBV7-9; cdr3_aa: CASSLTSGVQETQYF; cdr3_nt: TGTGCCAGCAGCTTGACTAGCGGGGTCCAAGAGACCCAGTACTTC
d_call: TRBD1; j_call: TRBJ2-3; clone_size: -; v_call: TRBV15; cdr3_aa: CATSSLGQGRDTQYF; cdr3_nt: TGTGCCACCAGCAGTCTAGGACAGGGAAGAGATACGCAGTATTTT
d_call: -; j_call: TRBJ2-2; clone_size: -; v_call: TRBV25-1; cdr3_aa: CASRGSLNTGELFF; cdr3_nt: TGTGCCAGCAGAGGATCCTTGAACACCGGGGAGCTGTTTTTT
d_call: TRBD1; j_call: TRBJ2-3; clone_size: -; v_call: TRBV10-3; cdr3_aa: CAISNIQGASTDTQYF; cdr3_nt: TGTGCCATCAGTAACATACAGGGGGCAAGCACAGATACGCAGTATTTT
d_call: -; j_call: TRBJ2-5; clone_size: -; v_call: TRBV7-9; cdr3_aa: CASSIREQETQYF; cdr3_nt: TGTGCCAGCAGCATTAGGGAACAAGAGACCCAGTACTTC
d_call: TRBD1; j_call: TRBJ2-7; clone_size: many; v_call: TRBV7-9; cdr3_aa: CASSATGTAYEQYF; cdr3_nt: TGTGCCAGCAGCGCAACCGGGACAGCCTACGAGCAGTACTTC
d_call: -; j_call: TRBJ2-1; clone_size: -; v_call: TRBV20-1; cdr3_aa: CSALGTLRNEQFF; cdr3_nt: TGCAGTGCCCTCGGGACTCTACGGAATGAGCAGTTCTTC
d_call: TRBD1; j_call: TRBJ1-2; clone_size: -; v_call: TRBV2; cdr3_aa: CASPGQGMGGYTF; cdr3_nt: TGTGCCAGCCCCGGACAGGGGATGGGTGGCTACACCTTC
d_call: -; j_call: TRBJ2-7; clone_size: -; v_call: TRBV10-3; cdr3_aa: CAIRGSDEQYF; cdr3_nt: TGTGCCATCCGGGGGAGCGACGAGCAGTACTTC
d_call: -; j_call: TRBJ2-2; clone_size: -; v_call: TRBV19; cdr3_aa: CASSIGGVDTGELFF; cdr3_nt: TGTGCCAGTAGTATAGGGGGGGTTGACACCGGGGAGCTGTTTTTT
d_call: -; j_call: TRBJ1-5; clone_size: -; v_call: TRBV7-3; cdr3_aa: CASSSSVGQPQHF; cdr3_nt: TGTGCCAGCAGCTCAAGTGTGGGACAGCCCCAGCATTTT
d_call: -; j_call: TRBJ2-7; clone_size: -; v_call: TRBV7-9; cdr3_aa: CASSLVSNLEQYF; cdr3_nt: TGTGCCAGCAGCTTAGTCAGCAACTTAGAGCAGTACTTC
d_call: -; j_call: TRBJ1-4; clone_size: -; v_call: TRBV10-2; cdr3_aa: CASGSNAEKLFF; cdr3_nt: TGCGCCAGCGGGAGTAACGCCGAAAAACTGTTTTTT
d_call: -; j_call: TRBJ2-1; clone_size: -; v_call: TRBV20-1; cdr3_aa: CSAKPGNSYNEQFF; cdr3_nt: TGCAGTGCTAAACCGGGAAACTCCTACAATGAGCAGTTCTTC
d_call: -; j_call: TRBJ1-2; clone_size: -; v_call: TRBV15; cdr3_aa: CATSIVANYGYTF; cdr3_nt: TGTGCCACCAGCATAGTCGCTAACTATGGCTACACCTTC
d_call: TRBD2; j_call: TRBJ2-1; clone_size: many; v_call: TRBV29-1; cdr3_aa: CSVGTGSGRGDEQFF; cdr3_nt: TGCAGCGTTGGTACCGGTAGCGGGAGAGGCGATGAGCAGTTCTTC
d_call: TRBD1; j_call: TRBJ1-1; clone_size: many; v_call: TRBV19; cdr3_aa: CASSIDAYRTGLNTEAFF; cdr3_nt: TGTGCCAGTAGTATCGACGCCTATCGGACAGGGTTGAACACTGAAGCTTTCTTT
d_call: -; j_call: TRBJ2-1; clone_size: -; v_call: TRBV10-1; cdr3_aa: CASSETENEQFF; cdr3_nt: TGCGCCAGCAGTGAGACGGAGAATGAGCAGTTCTTC
d_call: -; j_call: TRBJ1-1; clone_size: -; v_call: TRBV15; cdr3_aa: CATSRANRDRTEAFF; cdr3_nt: TGTGCCACCAGCAGAGCGAACAGGGATCGCACTGAAGCTTTCTTT
d_call: TRBD1; j_call: TRBJ2-1; clone_size: -; v_call: TRBV15; cdr3_aa: CATSPGQGYNEQFF; cdr3_nt: TGTGCCACCAGCCCGGGACAGGGCTACAATGAGCAGTTCTTC
d_call: -; j_call: TRBJ2-1; clone_size: -; v_call: TRBV7-9; cdr3_aa: CASSSDEQGYNNEQFF; cdr3_nt: TGTGCCAGCAGCTCTGACGAGCAGGGTTACAACAATGAGCAGTTCTTC
d_call: -; j_call: TRBJ2-7; clone_size: many; v_call: TRBV9; cdr3_aa: CASSVGGTYEQYF; cdr3_nt: TGTGCCAGCAGCGTAGGTGGGACATACGAGCAGTACTTC
d_call: -; j_call: TRBJ2-5; clone_size: -; v_call: TRBV10-1; cdr3_aa: CAQGVPTQETQYF; cdr3_nt: TGCGCCCAAGGGGTACCCACCCAAGAGACCCAGTACTTC
d_call: -; j_call: TRBJ2-7; clone_size: -; v_call: TRBV5-1; cdr3_aa: CASSLGLIPDEQYF; cdr3_nt: TGCGCCAGCAGCTTGGGACTTATCCCGGACGAGCAGTACTTC
d_call: -; j_call: TRBJ2-7; clone_size: once; v_call: TRBV7-9; cdr3_aa: CASSQGVASEQYF; cdr3_nt: TGTGCCAGCAGCCAAGGGGTAGCGTCCGAGCAGTACTTC
d_call: -; j_call: TRBJ1-1; clone_size: few; v_call: TRBV7-3; cdr3_aa: CASSLTAMNTEAFF; cdr3_nt: TGTGCCAGCAGCTTAACAGCCATGAACACTGAAGCTTTCTTT